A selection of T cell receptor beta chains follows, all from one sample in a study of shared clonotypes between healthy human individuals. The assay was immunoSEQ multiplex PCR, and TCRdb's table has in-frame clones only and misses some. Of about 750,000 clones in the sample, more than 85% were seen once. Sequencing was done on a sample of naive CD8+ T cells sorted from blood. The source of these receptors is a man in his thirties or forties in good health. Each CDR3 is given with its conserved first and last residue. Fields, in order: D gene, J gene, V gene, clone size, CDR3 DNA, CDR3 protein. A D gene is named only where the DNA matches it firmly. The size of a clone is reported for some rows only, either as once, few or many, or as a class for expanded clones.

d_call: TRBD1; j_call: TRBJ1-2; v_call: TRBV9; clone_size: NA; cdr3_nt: TGTGCCAGCAGCGTAGGGGACAGCCAGGTTGGCGGCTACACCTTC; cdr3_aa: CASSVGDSQVGGYTF
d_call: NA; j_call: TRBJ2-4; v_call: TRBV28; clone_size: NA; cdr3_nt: TGTGCCAGCAGTCCCGACAGCCTCAAAAACATTCAGTACTTC; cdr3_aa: CASSPDSLKNIQYF
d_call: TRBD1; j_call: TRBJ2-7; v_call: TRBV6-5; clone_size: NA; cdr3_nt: TGTGCCAGCAGAACCGGGACAGGGACCTACGAGCAGTACTTC; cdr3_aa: CASRTGTGTYEQYF
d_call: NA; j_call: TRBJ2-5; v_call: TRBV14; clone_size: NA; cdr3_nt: TGTGCCAGCAGCCCCAGTATGGCAGCCCAAGAGACCCAGTACTTC; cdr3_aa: CASSPSMAAQETQYF
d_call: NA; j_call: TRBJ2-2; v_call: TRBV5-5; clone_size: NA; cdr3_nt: TGTGCCAGCAGCCGAATAGCGGAGCACACCGGGGAGCTGTTTTTT; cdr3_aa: CASSRIAEHTGELFF
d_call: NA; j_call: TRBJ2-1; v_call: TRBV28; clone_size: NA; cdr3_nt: TGTGCCAGCAGTTTATTCCCCAAGGGAATCAACAATGAGCAGTTCTTC; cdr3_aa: CASSLFPKGINNEQFF
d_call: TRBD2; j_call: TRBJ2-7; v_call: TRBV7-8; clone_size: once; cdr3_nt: TGTGCCAGCAGCTCGCCTCAGGGACTAGCGGACACCTACGAGCAGTACTTC; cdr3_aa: CASSSPQGLADTYEQYF
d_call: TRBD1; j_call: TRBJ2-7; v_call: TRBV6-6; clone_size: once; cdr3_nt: TGTGCCAGCAGTTCCTCGACAGGGTGGGACTACGAGCAGTACTTC; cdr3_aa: CASSSSTGWDYEQYF
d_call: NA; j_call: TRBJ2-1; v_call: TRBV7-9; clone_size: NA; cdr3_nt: TGTGCCAGCAGCCCACCACTAGTTTTCAATGAGCAGTTCTTC; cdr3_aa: CASSPPLVFNEQFF
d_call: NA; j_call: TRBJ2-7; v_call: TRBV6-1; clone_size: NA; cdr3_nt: TGTGCCAGCAGCCTAAGGGTTGGGGGCTACGAGCAGTACTTC; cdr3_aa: CASSLRVGGYEQYF
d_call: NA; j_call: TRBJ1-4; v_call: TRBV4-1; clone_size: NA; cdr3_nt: TGCGCCAGCAGCCAGGTTACAAGAGAAAAACTGTTTTTT; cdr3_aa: CASSQVTREKLFF
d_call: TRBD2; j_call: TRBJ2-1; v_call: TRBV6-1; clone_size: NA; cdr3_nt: TGTGCCAGCAGTGTCCCGGGACTAGCGGGAGATGAGCAGTTCTTC; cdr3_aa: CASSVPGLAGDEQFF
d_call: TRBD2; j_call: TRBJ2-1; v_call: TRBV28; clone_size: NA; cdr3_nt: TGTGCCAGCAGTTTGACTAGCATCCACAATGAGCAGTTCTTC; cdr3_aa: CASSLTSIHNEQFF
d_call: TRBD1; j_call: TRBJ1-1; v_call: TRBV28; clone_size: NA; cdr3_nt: TGTGCCAGCAGTTTGGCCCCCAAACAGGGGGGGAGGATGAACACTGAAGCTTTCTTT; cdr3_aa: CASSLAPKQGGRMNTEAFF
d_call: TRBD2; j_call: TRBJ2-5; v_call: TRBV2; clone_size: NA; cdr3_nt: TGTGCCAGCCAAGACTGGGTAGCGGGGCAAGAGACCCAGTACTTC; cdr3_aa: CASQDWVAGQETQYF
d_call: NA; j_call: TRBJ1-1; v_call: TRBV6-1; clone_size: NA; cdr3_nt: TGTGCCAGCAGTGAGTACCGTTTTGACAGTTACACTGAAGCTTTCTTT; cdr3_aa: CASSEYRFDSYTEAFF
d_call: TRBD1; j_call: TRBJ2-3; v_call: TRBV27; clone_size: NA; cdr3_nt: TGTGCCAGCAGTAAACCGTGGCGGGACAGGGGTCCAGATACGCAGTATTTT; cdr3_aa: CASSKPWRDRGPDTQYF
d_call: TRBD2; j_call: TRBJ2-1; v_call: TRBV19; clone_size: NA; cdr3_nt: TGTGCCAGTAGCGCGGGGATGGGACTACAAGGTGAGCAGTTCTTC; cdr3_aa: CASSAGMGLQGEQFF
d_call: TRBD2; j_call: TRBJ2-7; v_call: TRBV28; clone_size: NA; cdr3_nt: TGTGCCAGCAGTCCACATACTAGCGGGAGCTCCTACGAGCAGTACTTC; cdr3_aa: CASSPHTSGSSYEQYF
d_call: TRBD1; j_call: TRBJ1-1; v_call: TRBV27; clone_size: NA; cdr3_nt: TGTGCCAGCAGTTTATCGACAGGGGGCCAGAACACTGAAGCTTTCTTT; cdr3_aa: CASSLSTGGQNTEAFF
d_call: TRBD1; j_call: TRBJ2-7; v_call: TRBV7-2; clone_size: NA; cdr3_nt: TGTGCCAGCAGGGGACAGGGTTTTGCCTACGAGCAGTACTTC; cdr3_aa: CASRGQGFAYEQYF
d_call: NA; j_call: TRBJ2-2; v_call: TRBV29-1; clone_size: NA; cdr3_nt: TGCAGCGTGGGACCGAACACCGGGGAGCTGTTTTTT; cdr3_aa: CSVGPNTGELFF
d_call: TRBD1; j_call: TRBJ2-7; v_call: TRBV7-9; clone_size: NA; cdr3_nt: TGTGCCAGCAGCTTAGGGACAGGGTCCTACGAGCAGTACTTC; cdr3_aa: CASSLGTGSYEQYF
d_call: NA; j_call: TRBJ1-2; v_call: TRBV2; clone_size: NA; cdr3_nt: TGTGCCAGCAGTGGTCCGGTGAGCTATGGCTACACCTTC; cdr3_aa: CASSGPVSYGYTF
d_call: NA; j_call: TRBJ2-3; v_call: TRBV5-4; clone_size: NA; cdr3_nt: TGTGCCAGCAGCTTGGTCGGTATGTGGGGGAATTTT; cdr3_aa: CASSLVGMWGNF
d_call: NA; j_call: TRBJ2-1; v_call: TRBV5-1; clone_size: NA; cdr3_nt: TGCGCCAGCAGCTTGGGTCTAGGAACTGTCAATGAGCAGTTCTTC; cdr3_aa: CASSLGLGTVNEQFF
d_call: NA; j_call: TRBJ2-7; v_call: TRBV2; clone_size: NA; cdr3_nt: NA; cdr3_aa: CASSTSTSGESSYEQYF
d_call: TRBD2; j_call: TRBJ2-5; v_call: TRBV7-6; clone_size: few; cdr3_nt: TGTGCCAGCAGCTTAGCTGCCGGGACTAGCGCCCCCCAGCAAGACTTC; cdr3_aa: CASSLAAGTSAPQQDF
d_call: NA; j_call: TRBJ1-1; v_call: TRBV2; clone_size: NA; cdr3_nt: TGTGCCAGCAATATGGCTTTTTTT; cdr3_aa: CASNMAFF
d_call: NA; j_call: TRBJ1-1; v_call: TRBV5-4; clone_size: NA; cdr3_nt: TGTGCCAGCAGCTTCCGGGGGGGCCAGCTGAACACTGAAGCTTTCTTT; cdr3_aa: CASSFRGGQLNTEAFF
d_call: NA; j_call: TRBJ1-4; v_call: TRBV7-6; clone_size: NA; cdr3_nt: TGTGCCAGCAGCTCAGATGGGACACTTGGAACTAATGAAAAACTGTTTTTT; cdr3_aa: CASSSDGTLGTNEKLFF
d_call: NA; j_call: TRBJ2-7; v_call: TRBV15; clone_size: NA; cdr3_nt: TGTGCCACCAGTAGAGTCGCACAGGAAAACGAGCAGTACTTC; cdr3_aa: CATSRVAQENEQYF
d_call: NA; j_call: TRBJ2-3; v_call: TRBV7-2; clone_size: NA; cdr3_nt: TGTGCCAGCAGCTCGGACGACGGAGGGCCCGATTCAGATACGCAGTATTTT; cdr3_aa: CASSSDDGGPDSDTQYF
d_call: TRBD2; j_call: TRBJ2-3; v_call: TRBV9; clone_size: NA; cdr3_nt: TGTGCCAGCAGCGCCACACTAGCGGGAGGCACAGATACGCAGTATTTT; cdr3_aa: CASSATLAGGTDTQYF
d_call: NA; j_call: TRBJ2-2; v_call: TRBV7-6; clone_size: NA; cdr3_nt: TGTGCCAGCAGCTTAGATCCAGGGCTGAACACCGGGGAGCTGTTTTTT; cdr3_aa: CASSLDPGLNTGELFF
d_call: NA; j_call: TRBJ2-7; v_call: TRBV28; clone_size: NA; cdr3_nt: TGTGCCAGCAGCCCGGCGGTCGGATACGAGCAGTACTTC; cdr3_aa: CASSPAVGYEQYF
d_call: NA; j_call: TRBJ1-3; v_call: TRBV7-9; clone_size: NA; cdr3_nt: TGTGCCAGCAGCTCTCAGGGAACTGGAAACACCATATATTTT; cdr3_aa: CASSSQGTGNTIYF
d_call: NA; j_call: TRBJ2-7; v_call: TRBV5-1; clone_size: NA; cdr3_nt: TGCGCCAGCAGCTTGCGTCAGGGCTACGAGCAGTACTTC; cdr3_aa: CASSLRQGYEQYF
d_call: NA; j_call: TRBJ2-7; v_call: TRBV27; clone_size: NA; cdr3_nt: TGTGCCACCCACCCCGCGGCAGGAACCTACGAGCAGTACTTC; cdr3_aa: CATHPAAGTYEQYF
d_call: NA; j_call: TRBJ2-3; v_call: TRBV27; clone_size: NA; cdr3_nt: TGTGCCAGCAGCGCGGGAACCTCCTTTAGCACAGATACGCAGTATTTT; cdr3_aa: CASSAGTSFSTDTQYF
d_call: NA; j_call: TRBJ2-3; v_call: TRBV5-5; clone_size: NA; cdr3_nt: TGTGCCAGCAGTACCGACGGATGGGCAGATACGCAGTATTTT; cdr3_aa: CASSTDGWADTQYF
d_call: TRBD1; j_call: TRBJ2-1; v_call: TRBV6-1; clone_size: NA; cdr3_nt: TGTGCCAGCACCCCGGGACAGGGCCACAATGAGCAGTTCTTC; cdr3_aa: CASTPGQGHNEQFF
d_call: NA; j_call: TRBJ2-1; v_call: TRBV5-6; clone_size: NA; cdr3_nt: TGTGCCAGCAGCTTGGAAAGGACGTTCGACAATGAGCAGTTCTTC; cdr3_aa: CASSLERTFDNEQFF
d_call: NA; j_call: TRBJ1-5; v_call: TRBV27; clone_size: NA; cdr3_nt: TGTGCCAGCAGTTTATGGGGGAGAGGCAATCAGCCCCAGCATTTT; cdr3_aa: CASSLWGRGNQPQHF
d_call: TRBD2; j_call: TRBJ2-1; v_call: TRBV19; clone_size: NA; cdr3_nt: TGTGCCAGTAGCACTAGCGGGGGCGCCTACAATGAGCAGTTCTTC; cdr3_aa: CASSTSGGAYNEQFF
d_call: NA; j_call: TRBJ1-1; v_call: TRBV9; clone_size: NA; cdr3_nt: TGTGCCAGCAGCTCCGGAGGAGGCACTGAAGCTTTCTTT; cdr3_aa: CASSSGGGTEAFF
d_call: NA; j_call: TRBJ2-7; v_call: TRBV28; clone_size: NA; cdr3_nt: TGTGCCAGCAGTTTATCCGTAGGGATCGAGCAGTACTTC; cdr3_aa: CASSLSVGIEQYF
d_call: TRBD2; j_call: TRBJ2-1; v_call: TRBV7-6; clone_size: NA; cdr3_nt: TGTGCCAGCAGCTTAGGGGCTAGCGGTTACAATGAGCAGTTCTTC; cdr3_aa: CASSLGASGYNEQFF